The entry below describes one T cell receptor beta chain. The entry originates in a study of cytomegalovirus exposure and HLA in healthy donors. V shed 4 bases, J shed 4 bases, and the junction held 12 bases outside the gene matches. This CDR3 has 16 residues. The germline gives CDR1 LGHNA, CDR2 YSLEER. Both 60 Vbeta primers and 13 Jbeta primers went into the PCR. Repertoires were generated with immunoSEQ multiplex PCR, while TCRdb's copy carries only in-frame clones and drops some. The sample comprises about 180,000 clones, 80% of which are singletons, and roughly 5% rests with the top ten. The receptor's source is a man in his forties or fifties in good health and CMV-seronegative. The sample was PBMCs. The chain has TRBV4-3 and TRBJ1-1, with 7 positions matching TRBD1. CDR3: CASSPRADREPTEAFF. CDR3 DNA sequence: TGCGCCAGCAGCCCCCGGGCAGACAGGGAACCCACTGAAGCTTTCTTT.